The subject of this entry is one T cell receptor (beta chain). The germline V gene has CDR1 SEHNR and CDR2 FQNEAQ (reference sequence). Trimming cost V 3 bases and J 5 bases, with 8 bases left between them. CDR3 size: 12 residues. TCRdb independently ran MiXCR on the 5' RACE reads; one entry per CDR3 protein. The sample yields fewer than 400,000 distinct CDR3 sequences, approximately 15% seen once. The sample is drawn from a study of CD8 T cells in ankylosing spondylitis. Sequencing was carried out using blood, either unsorted or a sorted T cell fraction (not recorded which). The chain has TRBV7-9 and TRBJ2-7; no firm D call. This clonotype was sampled from a male donor with ankylosing spondylitis or in good health (not recorded which). In DNA, the CDR3 is TGTGCCAGCAGCTTGCAGAGTAACGAGCAGTACTTC. It is translated as CASSLQSNEQYF.